This T cell receptor beta chain was sequenced during a study of T cells in localized non-small cell lung cancer. General study findings and limits: Appearances in adjacent lung were noted for a median 57 of the top 100 tumor clones. It was uninvolved adjacent lung that showed the highest T cell clonality, exceeding tumor.

As to this clone: Its antigen is as yet unknown.

Libraries were prepared by immunoSEQ multiplex PCR; TCRdb keeps only in-frame clonotypes and omits some of them. The sample shows 3,500 to 4,000 clones, about 31% of them seen only once. Trimming removed 5 bases from V and 2 bases from J, with 16 bases in between. The CDR3 covers 16 residues. In germline, CDR1 is SGHNT, CDR2 YENEEA. V usage is TRBV11-3 and J usage is TRBJ1-5, with D possibly TRBD1 on 5 matching bases. This TCR came from a man aged 40-75 years with stage I lung adenocarcinoma. Sample: lung tumor tissue, taken before any cancer treatment. CDR3 loop: CASSTGPGGGNQPQHF. The CDR3 coding sequence is TGTGCCAGCAGCACCGGCCCCGGGGGTGGCAATCAGCCCCAGCATTTT.